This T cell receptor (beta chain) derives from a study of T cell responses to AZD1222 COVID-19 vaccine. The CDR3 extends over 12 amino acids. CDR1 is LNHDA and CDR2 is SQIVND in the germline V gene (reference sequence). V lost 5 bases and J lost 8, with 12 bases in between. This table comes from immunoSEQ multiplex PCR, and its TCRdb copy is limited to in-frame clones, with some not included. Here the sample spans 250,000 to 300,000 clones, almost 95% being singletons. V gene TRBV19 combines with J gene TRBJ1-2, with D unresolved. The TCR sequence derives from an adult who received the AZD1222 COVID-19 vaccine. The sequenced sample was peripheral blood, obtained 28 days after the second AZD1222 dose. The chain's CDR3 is CASSRWKGGYTF. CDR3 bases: TGTGCCAGTAGTCGCTGGAAGGGCGGCTACACCTTC.